Listed below are T cell receptor beta chains from one sample, sequenced in a study of blood T cell repertoires in COVID-19. Profiling relied on immunoSEQ multiplex PCR, and the TCRdb table lists in-frame clones only, not all of them. The repertoire holds more than 65,000 clones, with 75% to 90% as singletons. Sequenced input: peripheral blood. These receptors were collected from a man older than 75 with acute or convalescent COVID-19. The CDR3 runs from the conserved cysteine through the conserved F or W. Each record gives: clone size, V gene, D gene, J gene, CDR3 DNA, CDR3 protein. D genes are given only for firm matches. Only part of the rows carry a size: once, few, many, or a class if the clone is expanded.

size: few
V: TRBV3-1/TRBV3-2
D: .
J: TRBJ2-5
DNA: TGTGCCAGCAGCCGAATGGAGGAGACCCAGTACTTC
CDR3: CASSRMEETQYF

size: .
V: TRBV7-9
D: TRBD1
J: TRBJ1-2
DNA: TGTGCCAGCAGCGCCAGGACAGGGTACTATGGCTACACCTTC
CDR3: CASSARTGYYGYTF

size: .
V: TRBV6-2/TRBV6-3
D: .
J: TRBJ1-2
DNA: TGTGCCAGCAGTTACGGCGGGACCGAGGTACGGGGCTACACCTTC
CDR3: CASSYGGTEVRGYTF

size: .
V: TRBV2
D: .
J: TRBJ1-1
DNA: TGTGCCAGCAGTGAAGGACACTTGAACACTGAAGCTTTCTTT
CDR3: CASSEGHLNTEAFF

size: .
V: TRBV19
D: .
J: TRBJ2-6
DNA: TGTGCCAGTAGTATAGGGGGGGCTGGGGCCAACGTCCTGACTTTC
CDR3: CASSIGGAGANVLTF

size: .
V: TRBV4-1
D: .
J: TRBJ1-5
DNA: TGCGCCAGCAGCCCCGACGTGGGGGGGGAGAGTCAGCCCCAGCATTTT
CDR3: CASSPDVGGESQPQHF

size: medium-sized
V: TRBV3-1/TRBV3-2
D: TRBD1
J: TRBJ2-7
DNA: TGTGCCAGCAGCCAAGATCTGGGCAGGGGGCGTTTGGAGCAGTACTTC
CDR3: CASSQDLGRGRLEQYF

size: .
V: TRBV27
D: TRBD1
J: TRBJ2-2
DNA: TGTGCCAGCAGTCCTAGTTATTTCCGGGACAGATTCACCGGGGAGCTGTTTTTT
CDR3: CASSPSYFRDRFTGELFF

size: once
V: TRBV19
D: .
J: TRBJ2-3
DNA: TGTGCCAGTAGTATTGCGAACACAGATACGCAGTATTTT
CDR3: CASSIANTDTQYF

size: .
V: TRBV3-1/TRBV3-2
D: TRBD2
J: TRBJ2-7
DNA: TGTGCCAGCAGCCAAGATTCTCTAGCGGGAGGGCTCCAATACGAGCAGTACTTC
CDR3: CASSQDSLAGGLQYEQYF

size: .
V: TRBV3-1/TRBV3-2
D: TRBD1
J: TRBJ1-2
DNA: TGTGCCAGCAGCCCGTTACAGGGGTTGAGTGGCTACACCTTC
CDR3: CASSPLQGLSGYTF

size: once
V: TRBV7-2
D: .
J: TRBJ2-1
DNA: TGTGCCAGCAGCTCCGGTCAGGGGACGTACAATGAGCAGTTCTTC
CDR3: CASSSGQGTYNEQFF

size: .
V: TRBV28
D: TRBD1
J: TRBJ2-5
DNA: TGTGCCAGCAGTTTCTGGGACAGGTACCAAGAGACCCAGTACTTC
CDR3: CASSFWDRYQETQYF

size: .
V: TRBV3-1/TRBV3-2
D: TRBD2
J: TRBJ2-1
DNA: TGTGCCAGCAGCCAAGGGACTAGCGGAGAGGGGGGAAAAAATGAGCAGTTCTTC
CDR3: CASSQGTSGEGGKNEQFF

size: .
V: TRBV13
D: TRBD2
J: TRBJ2-7
DNA: TGTGCCAGCAGCTTAGTTTTAGCGGGGGACTCCTACGAGCAGTACTTC
CDR3: CASSLVLAGDSYEQYF

size: .
V: TRBV5-1
D: TRBD1
J: TRBJ1-1
DNA: TGCGCCAGCAGCTTGACAGGGGGCATAGTGAACACTGAAGCTTTCTTT
CDR3: CASSLTGGIVNTEAFF